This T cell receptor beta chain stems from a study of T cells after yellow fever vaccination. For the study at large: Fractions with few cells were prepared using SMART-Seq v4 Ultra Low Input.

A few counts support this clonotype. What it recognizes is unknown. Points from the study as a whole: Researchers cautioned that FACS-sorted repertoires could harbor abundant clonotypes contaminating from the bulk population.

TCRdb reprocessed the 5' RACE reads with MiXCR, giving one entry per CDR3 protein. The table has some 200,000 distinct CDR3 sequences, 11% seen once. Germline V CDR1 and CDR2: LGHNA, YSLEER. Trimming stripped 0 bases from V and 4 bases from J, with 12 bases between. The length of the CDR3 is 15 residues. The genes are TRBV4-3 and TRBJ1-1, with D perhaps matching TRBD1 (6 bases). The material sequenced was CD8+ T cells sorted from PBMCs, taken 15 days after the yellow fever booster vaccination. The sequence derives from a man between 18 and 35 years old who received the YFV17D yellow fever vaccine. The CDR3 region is CASSQDRQGTTEAFF. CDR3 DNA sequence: TGCGCCAGCAGCCAAGATAGGCAGGGGACCACTGAAGCTTTCTTT.